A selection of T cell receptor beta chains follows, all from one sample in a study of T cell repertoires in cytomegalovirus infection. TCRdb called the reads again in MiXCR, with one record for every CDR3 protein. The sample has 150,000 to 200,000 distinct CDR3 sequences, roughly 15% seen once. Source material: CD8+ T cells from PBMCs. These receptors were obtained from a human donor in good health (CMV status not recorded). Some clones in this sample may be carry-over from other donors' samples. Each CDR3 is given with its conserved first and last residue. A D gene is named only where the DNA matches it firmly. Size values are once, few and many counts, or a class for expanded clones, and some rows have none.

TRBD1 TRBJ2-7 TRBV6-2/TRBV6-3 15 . TGTGCCAGCAGGACTGCCCGGGACAGCCACTACGAGCAGTACTTC CASRTARDSHYEQYF
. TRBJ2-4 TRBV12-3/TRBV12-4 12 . TGTGCCAGCAGTACGGGGACCACCATTCAGTACTTC CASSTGTTIQYF
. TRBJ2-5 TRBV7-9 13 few TGTGCCAGCAGCAAAGAGGGGGGACAGACCCAGTACTTC CASSKEGGQTQYF
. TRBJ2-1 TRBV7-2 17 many TGTGCCAGCAGCTTAGTTTTCCGACTAGAGGAGTGGAATGAGCAGTTCTTC CASSLVFRLEEWNEQFF
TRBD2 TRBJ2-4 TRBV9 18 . TGTGCCAGCAGCGTAGATTCGGAGCGGGGGGCCGTAGGAAACATTCAGTACTTC CASSVDSERGAVGNIQYF
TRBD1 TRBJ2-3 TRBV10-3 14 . TGTGCCATCAGTGAGTCGAGTTTTGGGCAGGGGGAGTATTTT CAISESSFGQGEYF
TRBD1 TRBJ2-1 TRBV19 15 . TGTGCCAGTAGTGCATGGACAGGGAACTACAATGAGCAGTTCTTC CASSAWTGNYNEQFF
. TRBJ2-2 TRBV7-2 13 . TGTGCCAGCAGCTTTGGATGGAGCGGGGAGCTGTTTTTT CASSFGWSGELFF
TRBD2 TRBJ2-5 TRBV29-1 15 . TGCAGCGTTGCGTCTAGCGGGCGGGCCGAGGAGACCCAGTACTTC CSVASSGRAEETQYF
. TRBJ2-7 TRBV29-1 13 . TGCAGCGTTGGGGTGGGGCAGAACGTCGAGCAGTACTTC CSVGVGQNVEQYF
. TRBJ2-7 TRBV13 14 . TGTGCCAGCAGACCGGGGGGCAGCACCTACGAGCAGTACTTC CASRPGGSTYEQYF
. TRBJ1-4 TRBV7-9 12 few TGTGCCAGCAGTCCAGATCATGAAAAACTGTTTTTT CASSPDHEKLFF
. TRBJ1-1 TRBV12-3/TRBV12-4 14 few TGTGCCAGCAGTTTAGTTCAGGGTAACACTGAAGCTTTCTTT CASSLVQGNTEAFF
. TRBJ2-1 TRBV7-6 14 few TGTGCCAGCAGCTCGCGGGCAGGGGACAATGAGCAGTTCTTC CASSSRAGDNEQFF
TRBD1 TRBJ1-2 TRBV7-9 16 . TGTGCCAGCAGCCCGCCGGACAGGGGAACTGTTAATGGCTACACCTTC CASSPPDRGTVNGYTF
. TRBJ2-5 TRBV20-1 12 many TGCAGTGGGGCGGACTTACAAGAGACCCAGTACTTC CSGADLQETQYF
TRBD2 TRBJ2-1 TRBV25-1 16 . TGTGCCAGCAGTGAGCTCCTGACTAGCGGCTACAATGAGCAGTTCTTC CASSELLTSGYNEQFF
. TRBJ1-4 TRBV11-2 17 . TGTGCCAGCAGCTTGGCCCTGGGGGGACCGACTTTGGAAAAACTGTTTTTT CASSLALGGPTLEKLFF
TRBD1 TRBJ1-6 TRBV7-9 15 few TGTGCCAGCAGCACACCGGACAGGGTTAATTCACCCCTCCACTTT CASSTPDRVNSPLHF
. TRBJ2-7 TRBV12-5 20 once TGTGCTAGTGGTTTGAACTTAGTTGAAGAGGGACCTGTATTAAGATACGAGCAGTACTTC CASGLNLVEEGPVLRYEQYF
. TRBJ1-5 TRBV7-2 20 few TGTGCCAGCAGCTTAGGGTTTAGAGGGAGGACAGCCCTGTTCAATCAGCCCCAGCATTTT CASSLGFRGRTALFNQPQHF
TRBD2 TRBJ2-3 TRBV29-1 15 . TGCAGCGTTCCGGGACTAGCGGGAGGCCCAGATACGCAGTATTTT CSVPGLAGGPDTQYF
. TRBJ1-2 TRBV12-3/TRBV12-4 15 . TGTGCCAGCAGTTTAACAAGGGTCCCCGGGAATGGCTACACCTTC CASSLTRVPGNGYTF